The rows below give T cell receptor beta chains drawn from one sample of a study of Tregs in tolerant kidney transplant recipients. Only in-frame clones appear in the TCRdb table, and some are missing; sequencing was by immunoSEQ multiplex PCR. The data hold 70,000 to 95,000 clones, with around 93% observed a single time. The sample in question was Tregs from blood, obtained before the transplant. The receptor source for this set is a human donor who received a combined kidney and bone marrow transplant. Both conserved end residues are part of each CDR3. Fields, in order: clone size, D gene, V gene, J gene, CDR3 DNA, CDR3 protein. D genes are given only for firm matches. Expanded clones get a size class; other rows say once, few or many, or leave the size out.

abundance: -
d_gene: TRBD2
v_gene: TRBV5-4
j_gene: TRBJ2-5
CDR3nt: TGTGCCAGCAGCGCGACTAGCGGGATCAAAGAGACCCAGTACTTC
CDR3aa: CASSATSGIKETQYF

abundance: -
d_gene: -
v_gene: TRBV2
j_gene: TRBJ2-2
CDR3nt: TGTGCCAGCAGAGAAGCGACGGGTACCGGGGAGCTGTTTTTT
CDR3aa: CASREATGTGELFF

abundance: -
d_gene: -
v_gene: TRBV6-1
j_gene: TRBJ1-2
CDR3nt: TGTGCCAGCAAAGAGGGGCCGAACTTCTCCTATGGCTACACCTTC
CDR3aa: CASKEGPNFSYGYTF

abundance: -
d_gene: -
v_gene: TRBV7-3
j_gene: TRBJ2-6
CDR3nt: TGTGCCAGCACCCCTGGGGGAGCCAACGTCCTGACTTTC
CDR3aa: CASTPGGANVLTF

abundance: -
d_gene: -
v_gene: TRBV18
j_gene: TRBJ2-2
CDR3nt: TGTGCCAGCTCACCACTTCCCCAGGGACTCATTAACACCGGGGAGCTGTTTTTT
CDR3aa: CASSPLPQGLINTGELFF

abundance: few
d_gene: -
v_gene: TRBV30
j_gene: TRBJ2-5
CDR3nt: TGTGCCTGGAGTGTGTCGGGGAGGGAGACCCAGTACTTC
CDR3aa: CAWSVSGRETQYF

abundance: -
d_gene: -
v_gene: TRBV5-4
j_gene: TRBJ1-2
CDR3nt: TGTGCCAGCAGTTCGTCGGGGGGAGCCCACTATGGCTACACCTTC
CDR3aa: CASSSSGGAHYGYTF

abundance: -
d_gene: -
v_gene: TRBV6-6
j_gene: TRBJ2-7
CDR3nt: TGTGCCAGCAGTTACACACAGACAGCGGCCTACGAGCAGTACTTC
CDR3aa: CASSYTQTAAYEQYF

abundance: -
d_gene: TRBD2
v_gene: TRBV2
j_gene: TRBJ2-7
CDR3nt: TGTGCCAGCAGAGGACTAGCGGGAGTCCTCGAGCAGTACTTC
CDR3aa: CASRGLAGVLEQYF

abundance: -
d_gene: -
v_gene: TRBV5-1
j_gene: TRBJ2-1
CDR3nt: TGCGCCAGCAGCTTGGCAGACTCCGCTAAGGGTGAGCAGTTCTTC
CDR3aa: CASSLADSAKGEQFF

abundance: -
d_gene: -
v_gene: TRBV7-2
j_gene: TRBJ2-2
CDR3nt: TGTGCCAGCAGCTTAGCGTGGGGGGGGCTGAACACCGGGGAGCTGTTTTTT
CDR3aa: CASSLAWGGLNTGELFF

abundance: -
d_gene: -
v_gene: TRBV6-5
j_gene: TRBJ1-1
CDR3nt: TGTGCCAGCAGTCGGGGAGACACTGAAGCTTTCTTT
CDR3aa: CASSRGDTEAFF